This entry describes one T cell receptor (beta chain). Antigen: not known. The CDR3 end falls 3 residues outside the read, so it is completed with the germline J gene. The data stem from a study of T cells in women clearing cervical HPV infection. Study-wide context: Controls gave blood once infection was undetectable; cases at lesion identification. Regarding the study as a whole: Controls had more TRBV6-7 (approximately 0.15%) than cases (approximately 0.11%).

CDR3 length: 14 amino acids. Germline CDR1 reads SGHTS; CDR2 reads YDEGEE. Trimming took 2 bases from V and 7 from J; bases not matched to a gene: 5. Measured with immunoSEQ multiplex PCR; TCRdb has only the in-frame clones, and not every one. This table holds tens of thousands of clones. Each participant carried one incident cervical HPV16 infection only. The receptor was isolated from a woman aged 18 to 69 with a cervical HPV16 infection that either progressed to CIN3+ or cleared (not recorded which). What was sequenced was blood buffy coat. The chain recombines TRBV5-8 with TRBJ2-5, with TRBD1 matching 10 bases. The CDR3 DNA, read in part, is TGTGCCAGCAGCTTATCGGGACAGGGGATGACC. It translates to CASSLSGQGMT. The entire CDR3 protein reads CASSLSGQGMTQYF.